This TCR beta chain was profiled in a study of graft-versus-host responses after intestinal transplantation. Looking at the study overall: Recipients received multivisceral, liver-intestinal, or isolated intestinal transplants. All of the recipients had induction that used anti-thymocyte globulin, then tacrolimus and steroids for three to four years. Study results and caveats: Where graft-donor T cell macrochimerism was present, patients had high graft-versus-host to host-versus-graft clonal ratios in allografts. Present in recipient marrow, GvH clones included some that appeared first in ileum or blood.

The table came from immunoSEQ multiplex PCR; TCRdb's copy has only in-frame clones and leaves some out. The table has under 20,000 clones, around 70% seen once; the top ten hold about 3%. Germline-derived CDR1 and CDR2 are KGHSH and LQKENI. The CDR3 contains 15 residues. J was trimmed by 4 bases and V by 0 bases; bases with no gene match: 1. Processing released intraepithelial and lamina propria lymphocytes from the graft tissue. Concerning this clone: Its target is not known.

The source material was ileum tissue, sampled 14 days after transplant. The chain combines TRBV18 with TRBJ2-2, with 8 bases lining up with TRBD1. This sequence was found in a human patient who received an intestinal transplant, so some T cells may come from the graft donor. The CDR3 coding sequence is TGTGCCAGCTCACCACCCCAGGGGGCCACCGGGGAGCTGTTTTTT. It encodes CASSPPQGATGELFF.